Listed here are 20 T cell receptor beta chains from one sample, sequenced in a study of T cells expressing NK-cell markers. From the 5' RACE reads, TCRdb lists one entry per CDR3 protein and no DNA. This sample contains roughly 430,000 distinct CDR3 sequences. Sample: blood T cells: a sorted CD56 or NKG2C T cell subset, CD4+ or CD8+ T cells, or bulk PBMC T cells (not recorded which). The source of these receptors is a woman aged 18-70 years in good health.

This chain connects TRBV18 to TRBJ1-4. This CDR3 region has 16 residues. Germline CDR1 KGHSH, CDR2 LQKENI. The CDR3 loop is CASSPGLTTTNEKLFF.

CDR3 sequence: CSVDLLPHGTDEQFF. This chain joins TRBV29-1 and TRBJ2-1; TCRdb reports TRBD2, a call that lacks DNA to check it against. Germline V gene lookup returns CDR1 SQVTM and CDR2 ANQGSEA. The CDR3 covers 15 residues.

The chain employs TRBV7-3 and TRBJ2-3. The CDR3 has 13 residues. From germline, CDR1 is SGHTA and CDR2 FQGTGA. CDR3 residues: CASRDLSTDTQYF.

This rearrangement joins TRBV6-7 to TRBJ2-1; TCRdb lists TRBD1, though no DNA is available to test this call. TRBV6-7 is noted as an ORF with a role that remains uncertain. This CDR3 spans 14 amino acids. The CDR3 here is CASSPRPAYNEQFF.

The rearrangement uses TRBV20-1 and TRBJ2-7; with no DNA, the TCRdb D assignment of TRBD2 cannot be verified. The germline V gene encodes CDR1 DFQATT and CDR2 SNEGSKA (reference sequence). This CDR3 contains 15 residues. The CDR3 sequence: CSAGPGWADTYEQYF.

J is TRBJ2-3 and V is TRBV10-3. The CDR3 is 14 residues long. The germline CDR1 and CDR2 sequences are ENHRY and SYGVKD. The CDR3 reads CATGWSADTDTQYF.

J is TRBJ2-7 and V is TRBV4-2. CDR1 LGHNA and CDR2 YNFKEQ come from the germline V gene. The CDR3 runs 15 residues. The CDR3 sequence: CASSQEIDLSYEQYF.

The chain carries TRBV7-9 and TRBJ1-4. The germline gives CDR1 SEHNR, CDR2 FQNEAQ (reference sequence). This CDR3 region has 14 residues. CDR3 in amino acids: CASSLRSQNEKLFF. The complete variable domain, with remaining parts taken from reference TRBV7-9 and TRBJ1-4, reads DTGVSQNPRHKITKRGQNVTFRCDPISEHNRLYWYRQTLGQGPEFLTYFQNEAQLEKSRLLSDRFSAERPKGSFSTLEIQRTEQGDSAMYLCASSLRSQNEKLFFGSGTQLSVL.

V usage is TRBV20-1 and J usage is TRBJ2-7; the TCRdb D gene call, TRBD2, has no DNA to confirm it. The CDR3 is made up of 15 amino acids. The V gene's germline CDR1 is DFQATT and CDR2 SNEGSKA (reference sequence). Here the CDR3 reads CSARVWREASYEQYF.

The CDR3 here is CAWSMLAEETQYF. This chain connects TRBV30 to TRBJ2-5; the TCRdb D gene call, TRBD2, has no DNA to confirm it. This CDR3 is 13 amino acids long. Germline assignment: CDR1 GTSNPN and CDR2 SVGIG (reference sequence).

The chain recombines TRBV9 with TRBJ2-7; checking the TCRdb D call of TRBD1 is not possible without DNA. Germline lookup yields CDR1 SGDLS and CDR2 YYNGEE. The length of the CDR3 is 14 residues. CDR3 region: CASGGGTPSYEQYF. Complete variable domain (other parts from reference TRBV9 and TRBJ2-7): DSGVTQTPKHLITATGQRVTLRCSPRSGDLSVYWYQQSLDQGLQFLIQYYNGEERAKGNILERFSAQQFPDLHSELNLSSLELGDSALYFCASGGGTPSYEQYFGPGTRLTVT.

The rearrangement links TRBV20-1 to TRBJ2-3. Germline CDR1 DFQATT, CDR2 SNEGSKA (reference sequence). The CDR3 is 13 amino acids. This chain's CDR3 is CSATPLQTDTQYF.

The rearrangement uses TRBV7-2 and TRBJ2-5; absent DNA, TCRdb's TRBD2 call cannot be checked. The CDR3 has 15 amino acids. CDR1 and CDR2 from the germline V gene are SGHTA and FQGNSA. This CDR3 is CASSFFTTGRETQYF.

The gene calls are TRBV6-2 or TRBV6-3 and TRBJ2-7; the TRBD1 assignment by TCRdb is unverifiable without DNA. Germline V CDR1 and CDR2: MNHEY, SVGEGT. The CDR3 contains 16 residues. The chain's CDR3 is CASRFSRDRSSYEQYF.

The rearrangement joins TRBV20-1 to TRBJ2-3; the D gene TCRdb calls, TRBD2, cannot be checked with no DNA. The CDR3 runs 17 residues. Germline CDR1 is DFQATT and CDR2 is SNEGSKA (reference sequence). CDR3 protein: CSARGPGLAGGTDTQYF.

The chain has TRBV5-1 and TRBJ1-5; the D call from TCRdb, TRBD1, cannot be confirmed without DNA. This CDR3 is 15 amino acids long. Per the germline V gene, CDR1 is SGHRS and CDR2 is YFSETQ. Here the CDR3 reads CASSLEGDSNQPQHF.

The V gene is TRBV29-1, the J gene TRBJ2-2; TCRdb calls TRBD1, which cannot be checked without DNA. Looked up from germline, CDR1 is SQVTM and CDR2 is ANQGSEA. This CDR3 spans 14 amino acids. The CDR3 reads CSVEVPSTTGELFF.

The chain links TRBV7-8 to TRBJ1-1; TCRdb gives TRBD1 as the D gene, but with no DNA this cannot be confirmed. Per germline, CDR1 SGHVS and CDR2 FQNEAQ. The CDR3 extends over 14 amino acids. The CDR3 sequence: CASSLSQGTTEAFF.

The chain carries TRBV5-1 and TRBJ1-2; TCRdb designates TRBD1, a call that cannot be tested without DNA. Germline CDR1 reads SGHRS; CDR2 reads YFSETQ. The CDR3 has 15 residues. The CDR3 sequence: CASSPDRKGGYGYTF.

This CDR3 reads CASSFRGGEVYEQYF. This chain links TRBV27 with TRBJ2-7; checking the TCRdb D call of TRBD1 is not possible without DNA. The CDR3 extends over 15 amino acids. Germline V CDR1 and CDR2: MNHEY, SMNVEV (reference sequence).